This section outlines one T cell receptor beta chain sequence together with its context. The study sampled blood at baseline, cycle 4 day 1, and cycle 7 day 1. This entry comes from a study of OX40 agonist ivuxolimab in advanced cancers. Study summary: Patients assigned to dose escalation were diagnosed with hepatocellular carcinoma, melanoma, renal cell or head and neck cancer. Those enrolled were about 80% male, with a mean age of 60 years and ages from roughly 20 to 85. In three patients, partial responses were observed, one with hepatocellular carcinoma and two with cutaneous melanoma.

Germline trimming cut 5 bases from V and 4 bases from J; bases unmatched to any gene: 7. Germline CDR1 reads SGHRS; CDR2 reads YFSETQ. The CDR3 is made up of 15 amino acids. TCRdb keeps only in-frame clones here, not all; method: immunoSEQ multiplex PCR. Of approximately 80,000 clones listed, around 87% are singletons. The source of this sequence is an adult with an advanced solid tumor such as melanoma, head and neck, liver or kidney cancer. The chain joins TRBV5-1 to TRBJ2-5; 11 nucleotides line up with TRBD2. This specimen was CD4+ or CD8+ T cells sorted from blood, taken in a trial of the OX40 agonist ivuxolimab. The CDR3 DNA sequence: TGCGCCAGCAGGGAACTAGCGGGAGTTCCAGAGACCCAGTACTTC. This encodes CASRELAGVPETQYF.